The present T cell receptor beta chain was sequenced within a study of blood T cell repertoires in COVID-19. Study summary: The samples span acute and convalescent COVID-19 from the United States, Italy and Spain.

Source study methods: Estimation of nucleated cell counts relied on the amplification of reference gene primers. Clones were read by immunoSEQ multiplex PCR, and TCRdb kept only the in-frame ones, dropping some. V and J calls and clone size follow that table, whereas D and trimming were derived from the DNA. Among about 57,000 clones listed, 65% to 80% were seen once. The germline CDR1 and CDR2 sequences are MNHEY and SVGAGI. V dropped 0 bases and J dropped 5 bases, with 7 bases sitting between them. The CDR3 loop spans 13 amino acids. The specimen sequenced was peripheral blood. This chain uses TRBV6-5 with TRBJ1-2, with D tentatively TRBD1 (6 bases). The receptor was isolated from a man aged 55-75 years with acute or convalescent COVID-19. The CDR3 DNA is TGTGCCAGCAGTTACTCTCAGGGGTATGGCTACACCTTC. Translated: CASSYSQGYGYTF.